This T cell receptor (beta chain) emerged from a study of technical replicates of blood from a handful of donors (dated by TCRdb to about 2017). CDR3 length: 13 amino acids, cysteine to phenylalanine. This entry keeps only the CDR3 DNA: 39 bases, framed from base 1. The germline V gene (reference sequence) supplies CDR1 SSHAT and CDR2 FNYEAQ. The library was obtained by the immunoSEQ multiplex PCR assay. The table was pulled from immuneACCESS by TCRdb, which kept in-frame rearrangements only. Such tables lose some clones; where checked, under half of the loss comes from unresolved V genes, and the rest has no known cause. The sample records tens of thousands of clones, roughly 92% of which are singletons. Jointly, the top ten make up approximately 0.39% of the sample. This clone was detected only once. This clone's antigen is unknown. Germline and junction disagree at one end, which may indicate a read error.

This sequence originates from a human donor in good health. The chain was built from TRBV7-7 and TRBJ2-5, with the D gene not clear enough to name. Sequencing was carried out using T cells isolated from PBMCs. The CDR3 region reads CASSRDIQETQYF. The sequenced DNA is TGTGCTAGCAGCCGAGACATCCAAGAGACCCAGTACTTC. The full variable domain, completed from the reference TRBV7-7 and TRBJ2-5 proteins outside the CDR3, reads GAGVSQSPRYKVTKRGQDVTLRCDPISSHATLYWYQQALGQGPEFLTYFNYEAQPDKSGLPSDRFSAERPEGSISTLTIQRTEQRDSAMYRCASSRDIQETQYFGPGTRLLVL.